A selection of T cell receptor beta chains follows, all from one sample in a study of regulatory T cells in long-lasting Graves disease. MiXCR, run by TCRdb on the multiplex PCR reads, gives a single entry per CDR3 protein. The sample lists 300,000 to 500,000 distinct CDR3 sequences, roughly 20% occurring once. The material was peripheral blood mononuclear cells (PBMCs), obtained when the disease was refractory, from a patient treated with antithyroid drugs. These receptors were collected from a female donor with Graves disease. Both conserved end residues are part of each CDR3. D genes are given only for firm matches. Not every row has a clone size; where given, it reads once, few, many or a size class.

J gene	D gene	V gene	clone size	CDR3 protein	CDR3 DNA
TRBJ2-7	NA	TRBV6-1	few	CASSPSRVGYEQYF	TGTGCCAGCAGCCCATCACGAGTGGGCTACGAGCAGTACTTC
TRBJ1-2	NA	TRBV2	many	CASSVREFYGYTF	TGTGCCAGCAGTGTTAGGGAGTTCTATGGCTACACCTTC
TRBJ2-7	TRBD2	TRBV7-9	many	CASSSAGLASREQYF	TGTGCCAGCAGCTCCGCTGGACTAGCAAGTCGAGAGCAGTACTTC
TRBJ2-1	NA	TRBV11-2	NA	CASSSGLLSYNEQFF	TGTGCCAGCAGCTCTGGACTCCTCTCCTACAATGAGCAGTTCTTC
TRBJ1-2	NA	TRBV6-2/TRBV6-3	NA	CASSYVQDPSIGYTF	TGTGCCAGCAGTTACGTTCAGGACCCGTCGATTGGCTACACCTTC
TRBJ2-5	NA	TRBV7-2	many	CASSADSQETQYF	TGTGCCAGCAGCGCGGACAGCCAAGAGACCCAGTACTTC
TRBJ2-7	TRBD2	TRBV6-1	few	CASVLAGVHEQYF	TGTGCCAGCGTACTAGCGGGAGTCCACGAGCAGTACTTC
TRBJ2-5	TRBD1	TRBV7-3	many	CASSLGPQGAETQYF	TGTGCCAGCAGCTTAGGCCCGCAGGGGGCAGAGACCCAGTACTTC
TRBJ2-2	NA	TRBV5-1	few	CASSPESIRSTGELFF	TGCGCCAGCAGCCCGGAATCCATTCGGAGCACCGGGGAGCTGTTTTTT
TRBJ1-6	NA	TRBV13	many	CASSLGLPQGGSPLHF	TGTGCCAGCAGCTTAGGATTGCCCCAGGGAGGTTCACCCCTCCACTTT
TRBJ2-5	NA	TRBV9	few	CASSVGPGQETQYF	TGTGCCAGCAGCGTAGGACCCGGACAAGAGACCCAGTACTTC
TRBJ2-6	NA	TRBV10-3	many	CAIATGASGANVLTF	TGTGCCATCGCAACGGGAGCATCTGGGGCCAACGTCCTGACTTTC
TRBJ2-7	NA	TRBV14	few	CASSHGFLSGRMNEQYF	TGTGCCAGCAGCCATGGGTTTCTGTCAGGGAGGATGAACGAGCAGTACTTC
TRBJ2-4	NA	TRBV12-3/TRBV12-4	NA	CASSFYFPTLAKNIQYF	TGTGCCAGCAGTTTTTACTTCCCGACTTTAGCCAAAAACATTCAGTACTTC
TRBJ2-2	TRBD2	TRBV5-5	NA	CASSRGLQGELFF	TGTGCCAGCAGTAGGGGACTACAGGGGGAGCTGTTTTTT
TRBJ2-2	NA	TRBV5-4	NA	CASSPRTETNTGELFF	TGTGCCAGCAGCCCTAGGACAGAAACGAACACCGGGGAGCTGTTTTTT
TRBJ2-2	NA	TRBV4-1	NA	CASSQVQLTGELFF	TGCGCCAGCAGCCAAGTCCAACTAACCGGGGAGCTGTTTTTT
TRBJ2-7	TRBD2	TRBV3-1	NA	CASSRTGLAEIYEQYF	TGTGCCAGCAGCCGGACCGGACTAGCGGAAATCTACGAGCAGTACTTC
TRBJ2-7	TRBD1	TRBV7-2	few	CASSSGQTPYEQYF	TGTGCCAGCAGCTCGGGACAGACCCCCTACGAGCAGTACTTC
TRBJ2-3	NA	TRBV20-1	NA	CSATQGAHPTDTQYF	TGCAGTGCTACACAGGGTGCCCACCCCACAGATACGCAGTATTTT
TRBJ2-5	NA	TRBV28	many	CASSPNYYPQYF	TGTGCCAGTAGTCCTAACTACTACCCCCAGTACTTC
TRBJ2-7	NA	TRBV6-2/TRBV6-3	many	CASSYHNRVVYF	TGTGCCAGCAGTTACCACAACAGGGTGGTGTACTTC
TRBJ1-2	NA	TRBV12-3/TRBV12-4	many	CASSFGAGNYGYTF	TGTGCCAGCAGTTTCGGGGCAGGGAACTATGGCTACACCTTC
TRBJ2-5	NA	TRBV28	many	CASSLNQETQYF	TGTGCCAGCAGTTTAAACCAAGAGACCCAGTACTTC
TRBJ2-7	NA	TRBV6-2/TRBV6-3	few	CASSSPKRLSYEQYF	TGTGCCAGCAGTTCCCCCAAACGACTATCCTACGAGCAGTACTTC
TRBJ1-3	NA	TRBV29-1	NA	CSVTSRSVSGNTIYF	TGCAGCGTTACCTCCCGGTCCGTCTCTGGAAACACCATATATTTT
TRBJ2-1	TRBD2	TRBV5-1	NA	CASSVGTSGYEQFF	TGCGCCAGCAGCGTCGGGACTAGCGGGTATGAGCAGTTCTTC
TRBJ2-4	TRBD2	TRBV20-1	few	CSVSATSGRGGDIQYF	TGCAGTGTAAGCGCGACTAGCGGGAGAGGCGGGGACATTCAGTACTTC
TRBJ2-3	NA	TRBV27	NA	CASSSTWTAASTDTQYF	TGTGCCAGCAGTTCGACCTGGACAGCCGCTAGCACAGATACGCAGTATTTT
TRBJ1-1	NA	TRBV9	many	CASSVDGVSTEAFF	TGTGCCAGCAGCGTAGATGGGGTCAGCACTGAAGCTTTCTTT
TRBJ1-1	TRBD1	TRBV11-2	few	CASSFYYPRGPNTEAFF	TGTGCCAGCAGCTTCTACTACCCCAGGGGGCCTAACACTGAAGCTTTCTTT
TRBJ1-1	NA	TRBV19	few	CASSISGMFNTEAFF	TGTGCCAGTAGTATTAGCGGAATGTTTAACACTGAAGCTTTCTTT
TRBJ2-7	NA	TRBV28	NA	CASSLAPPEQYF	TGTGCCAGCAGTTTAGCCCCCCCCGAGCAGTACTTC
TRBJ2-7	NA	TRBV29-1	NA	CSVEEEARYEQYF	TGCAGCGTTGAAGAGGAGGCGCGCTACGAGCAGTACTTC
TRBJ1-2	TRBD1	TRBV7-9	NA	CASEAGGSYTF	TGTGCCAGCGAGGCAGGGGGAAGCTACACCTTC
TRBJ1-5	TRBD1	TRBV28	NA	CASSLRQGLNQPQHF	TGTGCCAGCAGTTTAAGACAGGGGTTAAATCAGCCCCAGCATTTT
TRBJ2-5	NA	TRBV6-2/TRBV6-3	many	CASSNGGWETQYF	TGTGCCAGCAGCAACGGGGGTTGGGAGACCCAGTACTTC
TRBJ1-5	NA	TRBV30	many	CAWRADSNQPQHF	TGTGCCTGGAGGGCGGATAGCAATCAGCCCCAGCATTTT
TRBJ2-7	TRBD1	TRBV20-1	many	CSATGTGREQYF	TGCAGTGCAACTGGGACAGGGCGCGAGCAGTACTTC
TRBJ2-7	TRBD1	TRBV7-2	many	CASSLRTDRVYEQYF	TGTGCCAGCAGCTTAAGGACGGACAGGGTCTACGAGCAGTACTTC
TRBJ1-5	NA	TRBV6-1	many	CASTVVGENQPQHF	TGTGCCAGCACCGTGGTAGGGGAAAATCAGCCCCAGCATTTT
TRBJ2-5	TRBD2	TRBV2	NA	CASSSSGSFQEAQYF	TGTGCCAGCAGCTCGAGCGGGAGCTTCCAAGAGGCCCAGTACTTC
TRBJ1-5	NA	TRBV12-3/TRBV12-4	NA	CASSRQSPSQPQHF	TGTGCCAGCAGTCGACAGTCCCCTTCTCAGCCCCAGCATTTT
TRBJ2-4	TRBD2	TRBV18	NA	CASSPPTSGLAKNIQYF	TGTGCCAGCTCACCACCAACTAGCGGTCTAGCCAAAAACATTCAGTACTTC
TRBJ1-2	NA	TRBV12-3/TRBV12-4	many	CASSYPGLTSYGYTF	TGTGCCAGCAGTTATCCAGGCCTAACCTCTTATGGCTACACCTTC
TRBJ2-5	NA	TRBV7-6	few	CASSSYDFETQYF	TGTGCCAGCAGCTCCTATGATTTCGAGACCCAGTACTTC
TRBJ1-2	NA	TRBV19	NA	CASSTPFGGPYGYTF	TGTGCCAGTAGTACCCCTTTTGGAGGGCCCTATGGCTACACCTTC
TRBJ2-7	TRBD1	TRBV30	NA	CAWGRQGVGEQYF	TGTGCCTGGGGAAGACAGGGGGTCGGCGAGCAGTACTTC
TRBJ1-2	TRBD1	TRBV10-3	NA	CAISESVAGGIYGYTF	TGTGCCATCAGTGAGTCGGTGGCAGGGGGCATCTATGGCTACACCTTC
TRBJ2-5	NA	TRBV11-2	many	CASSLGPGGTEETQYF	TGTGCCAGCAGCTTAGGTCCCGGGGGAACCGAAGAGACCCAGTACTTC
TRBJ1-1	NA	TRBV12-3/TRBV12-4	many	CASSLTGETEAFF	TGTGCCAGCAGTCTTACAGGAGAGACTGAAGCTTTCTTT
TRBJ1-6	NA	TRBV10-3	NA	CATTGTQNSPLHF	TGTGCCACGACCGGGACCCAGAATTCACCCCTCCACTTT